Listed here is a single TCR beta chain. What it recognizes is unknown. In total, each donor contributed a single heparinised blood draw that averaged roughly 110 mL. The data derive from a study of beta chain features in type 1 diabetes. Every bit of the isolated RNA underwent reverse transcription, so sequencing read expressed TCRB transcripts. The repertoire was sequenced with immunoSEQ multiplex PCR; TCRdb's copy has only in-frame clones and lacks some. The sample lists some 150,000 clones; under 11% were seen once. V lost 2 bases, J lost 2 bases, and 10 bases lay in between. The CDR3 sequence is 15 residues long. Germline CDR1 is SSHAT and CDR2 is FNYEAQ (reference sequence). Study-wide findings and caveats: Cells with high TCR expression could be over-represented when cDNA is sequenced. Moderate but significant shortening of TCRB CDR3s was recorded in all four CD4+ subsets from Type 1 diabetes patients. It was possible that PCR favored shorter templates, equally so in patients and controls.

The clonotype comes from a man aged 18-30 years in good health. The sequenced sample was naive CD4+ T cells from blood. This rearrangement joins TRBV7-7 to TRBJ1-3; D uncertain. DNA for the CDR3: TGTGCCAGCAGCTTAAATGAGGGAACTGGAAACACCATATATTTT. Amino acid sequence: CASSLNEGTGNTIYF.